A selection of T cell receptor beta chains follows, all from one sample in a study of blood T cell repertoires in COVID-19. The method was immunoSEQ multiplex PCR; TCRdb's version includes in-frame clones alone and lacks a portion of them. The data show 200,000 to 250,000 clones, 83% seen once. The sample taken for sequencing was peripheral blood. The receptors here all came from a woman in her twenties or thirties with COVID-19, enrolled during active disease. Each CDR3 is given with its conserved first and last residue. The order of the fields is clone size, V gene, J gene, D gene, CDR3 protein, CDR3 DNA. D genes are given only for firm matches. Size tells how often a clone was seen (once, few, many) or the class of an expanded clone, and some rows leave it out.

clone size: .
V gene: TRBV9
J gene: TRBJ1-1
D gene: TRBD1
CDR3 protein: CASSVEGTDMNTEAFF
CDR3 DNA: TGTGCCAGCAGCGTAGAGGGGACAGACATGAACACTGAAGCTTTCTTT

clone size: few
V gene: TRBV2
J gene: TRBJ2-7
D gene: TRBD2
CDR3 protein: CASRLGGGGLGEQYF
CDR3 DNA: TGTGCCAGCAGGCTCGGGGGGGGCGGATTGGGCGAGCAGTACTTC

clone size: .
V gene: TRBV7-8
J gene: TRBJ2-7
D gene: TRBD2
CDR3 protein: CASSLVRGASYEQYF
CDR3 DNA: TGTGCCAGCAGCTTAGTGCGGGGGGCCTCCTACGAGCAGTACTTC

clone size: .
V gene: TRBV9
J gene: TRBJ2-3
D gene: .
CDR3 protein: CASSVGETGLTDTQYF
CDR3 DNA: TGTGCCAGCAGCGTAGGGGAGACAGGTCTTACAGATACGCAGTATTTT

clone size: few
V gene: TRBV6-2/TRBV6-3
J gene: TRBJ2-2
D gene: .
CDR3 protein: CASSYLRELRGNTGELFF
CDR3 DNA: TGTGCCAGCAGTTACCTGAGGGAATTACGGGGGAACACCGGGGAGCTGTTTTTT

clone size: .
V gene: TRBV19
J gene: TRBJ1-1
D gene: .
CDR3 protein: CASKGKGWNTEAFF
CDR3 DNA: TGTGCCAGTAAGGGGAAGGGGTGGAACACTGAAGCTTTCTTT

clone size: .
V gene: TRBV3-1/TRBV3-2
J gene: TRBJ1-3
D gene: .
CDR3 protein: CASSSGNHARNTIYF
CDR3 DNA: TGTGCCAGCAGCAGCGGAAATCACGCACGAAACACCATATATTTT

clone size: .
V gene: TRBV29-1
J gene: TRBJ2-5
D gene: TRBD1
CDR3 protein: CSGKGQEETQYF
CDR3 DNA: TGCAGCGGAAAAGGACAGGAAGAGACCCAGTACTTC

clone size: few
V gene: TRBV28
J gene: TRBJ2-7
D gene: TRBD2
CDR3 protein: CASSSVGLAGSYEQYF
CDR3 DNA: TGTGCCAGCAGTTCCGTAGGACTAGCGGGATCCTACGAGCAGTACTTC

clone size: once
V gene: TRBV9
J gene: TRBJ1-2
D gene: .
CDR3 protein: CASSVAGRDGYTF
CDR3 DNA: TGTGCCAGCAGCGTAGCAGGGAGGGATGGCTACACCTTC

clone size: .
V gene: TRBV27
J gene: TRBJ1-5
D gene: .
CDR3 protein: CASSLLSGNQPQHF
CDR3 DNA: TGTGCCAGCAGTTTATTATCTGGCAATCAGCCCCAGCATTTT

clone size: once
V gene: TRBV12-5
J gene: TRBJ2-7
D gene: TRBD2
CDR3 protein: CASGWGLAGKRTYEQYF
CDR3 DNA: TGTGCTAGTGGTTGGGGGCTAGCGGGAAAACGAACCTACGAGCAGTACTTC

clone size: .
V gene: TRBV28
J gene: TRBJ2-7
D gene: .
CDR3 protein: CASSSQKGSHSSYEQYF
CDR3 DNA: TGTGCCAGCAGTTCCCAGAAGGGGTCGCACAGTTCCTACGAGCAGTACTTC

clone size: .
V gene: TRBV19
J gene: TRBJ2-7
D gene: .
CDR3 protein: CASSIRPGYEQYF
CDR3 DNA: TGTGCCAGTAGTATTAGACCAGGCTACGAGCAGTACTTC

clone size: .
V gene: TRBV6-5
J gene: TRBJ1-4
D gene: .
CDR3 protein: CASSYSPGLGVELFF
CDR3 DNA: TGTGCCAGCAGTTACTCTCCCGGTCTAGGGGTAGAGCTGTTTTTT

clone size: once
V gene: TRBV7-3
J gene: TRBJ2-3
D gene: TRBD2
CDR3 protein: CASSLRREKSQYF
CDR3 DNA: TGTGCCAGCAGCTTAAGGCGGGAGAAATCGCAGTATTTT

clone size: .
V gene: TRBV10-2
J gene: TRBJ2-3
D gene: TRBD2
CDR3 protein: CASSLTSGVSDTQYF
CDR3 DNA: TGCGCCAGCAGTCTGACTAGCGGGGTCTCAGATACGCAGTATTTT

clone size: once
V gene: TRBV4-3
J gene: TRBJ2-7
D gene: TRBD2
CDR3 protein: CASSQEWVSGLAGVYEQYF
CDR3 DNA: TGCGCCAGCAGCCAAGAATGGGTATCGGGACTAGCGGGAGTCTACGAGCAGTACTTC

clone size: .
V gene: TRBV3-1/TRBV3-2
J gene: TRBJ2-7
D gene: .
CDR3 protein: CASSSDRSSYEQYF
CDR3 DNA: TGTGCCAGCAGCTCTGACAGGAGCTCCTACGAGCAGTACTTC

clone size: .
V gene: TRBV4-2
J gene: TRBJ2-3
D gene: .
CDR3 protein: CASSQRSGSGSDTQYF
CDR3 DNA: TGTGCCAGCAGCCAACGTTCCGGGAGTGGGTCAGATACGCAGTATTTT

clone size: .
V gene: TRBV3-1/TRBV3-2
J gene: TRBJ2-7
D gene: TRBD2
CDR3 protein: CASSQMGTSPYEQYF
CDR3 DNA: TGTGCCAGCAGCCAAATGGGGACTAGTCCCTACGAGCAGTACTTC

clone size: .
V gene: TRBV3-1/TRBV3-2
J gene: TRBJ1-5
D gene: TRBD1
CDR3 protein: CASSQVGQGAAYSNQPQHF
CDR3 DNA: TGTGCCAGCAGCCAAGTGGGACAGGGGGCTGCTTATAGCAATCAGCCCCAGCATTTT

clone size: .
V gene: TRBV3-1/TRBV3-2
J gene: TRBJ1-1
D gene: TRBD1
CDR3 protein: CASSRRTGGANTEAFF
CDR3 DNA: TGTGCCAGCAGCCGCCGGACAGGGGGCGCGAACACTGAAGCTTTCTTT

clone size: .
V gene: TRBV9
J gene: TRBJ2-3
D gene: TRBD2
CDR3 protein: CASSVPLAVNTDTQYF
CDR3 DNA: TGTGCCAGCAGCGTACCCCTAGCGGTGAACACAGATACGCAGTATTTT

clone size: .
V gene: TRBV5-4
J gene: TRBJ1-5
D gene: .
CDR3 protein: CASSLGVPGDQPQHF
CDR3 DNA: TGTGCCAGCAGCTTGGGAGTGCCAGGGGACCAGCCCCAGCATTTT

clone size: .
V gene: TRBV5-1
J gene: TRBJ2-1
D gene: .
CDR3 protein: CASSLTGVTSAYNEQFF
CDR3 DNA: TGCGCCAGCAGCCTAACAGGGGTGACTAGCGCTTACAATGAGCAGTTCTTC